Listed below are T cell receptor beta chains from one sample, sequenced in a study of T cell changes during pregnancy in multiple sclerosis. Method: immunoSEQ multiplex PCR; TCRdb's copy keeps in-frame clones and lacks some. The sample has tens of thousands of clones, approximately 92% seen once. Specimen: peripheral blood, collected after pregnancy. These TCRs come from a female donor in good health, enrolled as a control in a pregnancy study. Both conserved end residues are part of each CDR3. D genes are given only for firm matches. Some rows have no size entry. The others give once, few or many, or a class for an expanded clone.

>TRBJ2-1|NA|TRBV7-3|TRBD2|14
CASSPTSGRGEQFF
TGTGCCAGCAGCCCTACTAGCGGGAGGGGTGAGCAGTTCTTC
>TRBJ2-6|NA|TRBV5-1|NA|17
CASSSSSTGSGANVLTF
TGCGCCAGCAGCTCAAGCTCCACAGGGTCTGGGGCCAACGTCCTGACTTTC
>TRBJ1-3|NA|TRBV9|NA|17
CASSVDKESFSGNTIYF
TGTGCCAGCAGCGTAGATAAAGAGTCCTTCTCTGGAAACACCATATATTTT
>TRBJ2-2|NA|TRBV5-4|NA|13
CASSQDSTGELFF
TGTGCCAGCAGCCAGGACAGCACCGGGGAGCTGTTTTTT
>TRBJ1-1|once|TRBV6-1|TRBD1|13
CASIPDRGAEAFF
TGTGCCAGCATTCCGGACAGGGGTGCTGAAGCTTTCTTT
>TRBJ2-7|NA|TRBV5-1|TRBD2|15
CASSSGLAGAYEQYF
TGCGCCAGCAGCTCGGGACTAGCGGGGGCCTACGAGCAGTACTTC
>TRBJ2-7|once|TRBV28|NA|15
CASSLASDGAYEQYF
TGTGCCAGCAGTTTAGCCTCCGACGGAGCCTACGAGCAGTACTTC
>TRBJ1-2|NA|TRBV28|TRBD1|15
CASSLGDRGHYGYTF
TGTGCCAGCAGTCTCGGAGACAGGGGGCATTATGGCTACACCTTC
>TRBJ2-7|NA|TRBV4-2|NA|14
CASSQDALVYEQYF
TGTGCCAGCAGCCAAGATGCGCTAGTCTACGAGCAGTACTTC
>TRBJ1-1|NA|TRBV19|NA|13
CASTYRGGTEAFF
TGTGCCAGTACCTATAGAGGGGGCACTGAAGCTTTCTTT
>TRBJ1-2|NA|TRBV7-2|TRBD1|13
CASSLGQGDGYTF
TGTGCCAGCAGCTTGGGACAGGGTGATGGCTACACCTTC
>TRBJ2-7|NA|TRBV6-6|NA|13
CASAAAFIHEQYF
TGTGCCAGCGCCGCGGCATTTATCCACGAGCAGTACTTC
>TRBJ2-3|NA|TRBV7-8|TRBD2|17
CASSDRGLAGGRDTQYF
TGTGCCAGCAGCGACCGGGGACTAGCGGGGGGAAGAGATACGCAGTATTTT
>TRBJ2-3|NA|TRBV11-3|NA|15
CASSLKGGSTDTQYF
TGTGCCAGCAGCTTAAAGGGGGGGTCCACAGATACGCAGTATTTT
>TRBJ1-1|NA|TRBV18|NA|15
CASSPLRGGNTEAFF
TGTGCCAGCTCACCTTTAAGGGGGGGTAACACTGAAGCTTTCTTT
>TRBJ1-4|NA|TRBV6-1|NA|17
CASSEDRLGAWREKLFF
TGTGCCAGCAGTGAAGACCGGCTTGGGGCCTGGCGTGAAAAACTGTTTTTT
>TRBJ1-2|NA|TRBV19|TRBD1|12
CASTQGDYGYTF
TGTGCCAGTACCCAGGGGGACTATGGCTACACCTTC
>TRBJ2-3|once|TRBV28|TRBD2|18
CASSLPTTSGGSTDTQYF
TGTGCCAGCAGTTTACCAACGACTAGCGGGGGGTCCACAGATACGCAGTATTTT
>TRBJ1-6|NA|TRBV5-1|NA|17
CASSPGIAIIRNSPLHF
TGCGCCAGCAGCCCCGGGATTGCTATCATAAGGAATTCACCCCTCCACTTT
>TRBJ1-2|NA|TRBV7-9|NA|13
CASSADGVYGYTF
TGTGCCAGCAGCGCCGACGGAGTCTATGGCTACACCTTC
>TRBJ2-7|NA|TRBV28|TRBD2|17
CASRSLSLASGGVAQYF
TGTGCCAGCAGATCCCTCTCCCTGGCTAGCGGGGGGGTCGCGCAGTACTTC
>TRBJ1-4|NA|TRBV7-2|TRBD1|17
CASSLNWGQGLNEKLFF
TGTGCCAGCAGCTTAAATTGGGGACAGGGCCTGAATGAAAAACTGTTTTTT
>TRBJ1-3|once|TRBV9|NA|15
CASSVVSGAGNTIYF
TGTGCCAGCAGCGTAGTTTCGGGGGCTGGAAACACCATATATTTT
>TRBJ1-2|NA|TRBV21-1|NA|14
CASSKNGGREGYTF
TGTGCCAGCAGCAAAAACGGGGGAAGAGAGGGCTACACCTTC
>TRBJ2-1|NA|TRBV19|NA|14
CASTHESSYNEQFF
TGTGCCAGTACCCACGAGAGCTCCTACAATGAGCAGTTCTTC
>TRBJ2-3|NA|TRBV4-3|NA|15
CASSQDPGGTDTQYF
TGCGCCAGCAGCCAAGATCCGGGGGGCACAGATACGCAGTATTTT
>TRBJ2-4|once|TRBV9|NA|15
CASSLGGAGGDIQYF
TGTGCCAGCAGCCTCGGAGGGGCTGGGGGAGACATTCAGTACTTC
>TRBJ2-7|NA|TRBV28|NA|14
CASSFVAGSYEQYF
TGTGCCAGCAGTTTTGTGGCGGGCTCCTACGAGCAGTACTTC
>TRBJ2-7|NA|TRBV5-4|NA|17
CASSLQIRTAPTYEQYF
TGTGCCAGCAGCTTACAGATAAGGACAGCCCCAACCTACGAGCAGTACTTC
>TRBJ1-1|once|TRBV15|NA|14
CATSSLTGYTEAFF
TGTGCCACCAGCTCCCTGACAGGTTACACTGAAGCTTTCTTT
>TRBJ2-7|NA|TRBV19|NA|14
CASSIDLEGYEQYF
TGTGCCAGTAGTATAGATCTAGAGGGATACGAGCAGTACTTC
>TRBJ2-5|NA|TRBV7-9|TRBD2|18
CASSPGYGASGGKETQYF
TGTGCCAGCAGCCCCGGTTATGGTGCTAGCGGGGGGAAAGAGACCCAGTACTTC
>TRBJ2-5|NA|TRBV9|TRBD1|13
CASSSGTEETQYF
TGTGCCAGCAGCTCCGGGACAGAAGAGACCCAGTACTTC
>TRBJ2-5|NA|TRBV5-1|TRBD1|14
CASSLGTGGETQYF
TGCGCCAGCAGCCTAGGGACAGGGGGAGAGACCCAGTACTTC
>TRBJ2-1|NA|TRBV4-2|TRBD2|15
CASSQGGGNYNEQFF
TGTGCCAGCAGCCAAGGCGGGGGGAACTACAATGAGCAGTTCTTC
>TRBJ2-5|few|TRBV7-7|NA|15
CASSRAMTVQETQYF
TGTGCCAGCAGCCGGGCTATGACAGTCCAAGAGACCCAGTACTTC
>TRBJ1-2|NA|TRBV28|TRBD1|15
CASSGGQLANYGYTF
TGTGCCAGCAGCGGGGGACAGTTAGCTAACTATGGCTACACCTTC
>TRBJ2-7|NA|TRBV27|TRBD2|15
CASSLASGETYEQYF
TGTGCCAGCAGTTTAGCTAGCGGGGAAACCTACGAGCAGTACTTC
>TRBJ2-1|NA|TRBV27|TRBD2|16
CASSLLGDTSGSEQFF
TGTGCCAGCAGTTTATTGGGGGATACTAGCGGGTCTGAGCAGTTCTTC
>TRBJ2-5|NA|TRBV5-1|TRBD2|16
CASKGTSGRPPWGQYF
TGCGCCAGCAAGGGGACTAGCGGGAGGCCACCATGGGGCCAGTACTTC
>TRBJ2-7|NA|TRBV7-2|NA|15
CASSYSWGRVGEQYF
TGTGCCAGCAGTTACTCGTGGGGCCGGGTGGGGGAGCAGTACTTC
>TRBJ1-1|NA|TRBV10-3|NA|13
CAISGGTSMAAFF
TGTGCCATCAGTGGGGGGACTTCCATGGCGGCTTTCTTT
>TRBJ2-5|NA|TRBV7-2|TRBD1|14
CASSLGTGRETQYF
TGTGCCAGCAGCTTAGGGACAGGGCGAGAGACCCAGTACTTC
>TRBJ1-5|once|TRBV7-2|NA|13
CASSWAADQPQHF
TGTGCCAGCAGCTGGGCCGCCGATCAGCCCCAGCATTTT
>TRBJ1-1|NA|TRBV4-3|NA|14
CASSQEGGGSEAFF
TGCGCCAGCAGCCAAGAGGGGGGTGGGTCTGAAGCTTTCTTT
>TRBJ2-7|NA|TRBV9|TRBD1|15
CASSVETGKLGEQYF
TGTGCCAGCAGCGTAGAGACAGGGAAGCTCGGCGAGCAGTACTTC
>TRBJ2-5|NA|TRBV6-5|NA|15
CASSYSEGHQETQYF
TGTGCCAGCAGTTACTCGGAGGGACACCAAGAGACCCAGTACTTC